The 8 T cell receptor beta chains below were found in one sample sequenced in a study of blood T cell repertoires in COVID-19. The data were produced by immunoSEQ multiplex PCR, yet TCRdb's version contains in-frame clones alone and is incomplete. The profile shows nearly 100,000 clones, approximately 88% of them singletons. Sequencing was done on a sample of peripheral blood. The receptors shown here come from a woman aged 60-75 years with acute or convalescent COVID-19.

The gene calls are TRBV7-2 and TRBJ2-7, with 7 bases aligning to TRBD2. Losses at the gene ends were 2 bases for V and 2 bases for J; bases not matched to a gene: 6. This CDR3 spans 15 amino acids. Per the germline V gene, CDR1 is SGHTA and CDR2 is FQGNSA. The CDR3 DNA sequence: TGTGCCAGCAGCTTAATGGGGGGGGTGACCTACGAGCAGTACTTC. This translates into CASSLMGGVTYEQYF.

The chain has TRBV6-5 and TRBJ2-7; D not resolved. V shed 3 bases and J shed 3 bases, with 6 bases lying between them. CDR3 size: 12 residues. Germline V CDR1 and CDR2: MNHEY, SVGAGI. CDR3: CASSYTGYEQYF. In nucleotides, the CDR3 is TGTGCCAGCAGTTATACGGGCTACGAGCAGTACTTC.

V and J are TRBV11-3 and TRBJ2-2; 11 nucleotides agree with TRBD2. CDR1 and CDR2 (germline): SGHNT, YENEEA. Losses at the gene ends were 5 bases for V and 5 bases for J; bases not matched to a gene: 7. This CDR3 region has 16 residues. Written as DNA, the CDR3 is TGTGCCAGCAGCCTTCGACTAGCGGGGAGGACCGGGGAGCTGTTTTTT. Protein: CASSLRLAGRTGELFF.

The chain has TRBV5-8 and TRBJ1-6, with TRBD1 as a possible D gene (5 bases). Looked up from germline, CDR1 is SGHTS and CDR2 is YDEGEE. Trimming cost V 9 bases and J 10 bases, with 17 bases left between them. There are 13 residues in the CDR3. In nucleotides, the CDR3 is TGTGCCACCCAGTCCGTATCAGGGTCACCCCTCCACTTT. Protein sequence: CATQSVSGSPLHF.

V and J are TRBV27 and TRBJ2-2, with TRBD1 as a possible D gene (6 bases). This CDR3 is built from 14 residues. Trimming took 4 bases from V and 4 from J, leaving 10 bases between them. In germline, CDR1 is MNHEY, CDR2 SMNVEV (reference sequence). The DNA for the CDR3 is TGTGCCAGCAGTTCGCTAGGGGGCACCGGGGAGCTGTTTTTT. Protein product: CASSSLGGTGELFF.

The chain joins TRBV7-6 to TRBJ2-2; 7 bases are shared with TRBD2. Germline trimming cut 2 bases from V and 3 bases from J; bases unmatched to any gene: 3. CDR3 length: 15 residues. Germline lookup yields CDR1 SGHVS and CDR2 FNYEAQ. The CDR3 coding sequence is TGTGCCAGCAGCTTAAGCGGGGTGGACACCGGGGAGCTGTTTTTT. This sequence encodes CASSLSGVDTGELFF.

This clone has more than one count but fewer than ten. CDR3 nucleotides: TGTGCCAGCAGAGGACAGGGAGGGACTGAAGCTTTCTTT. Encoded protein: CASRGQGGTEAFF. V usage is TRBV6-6 and J usage is TRBJ1-1, with 8 bases lining up with TRBD1. Trimming cost V 6 bases and J 5 bases; bases outside gene matches: 5. CDR1 MNHNY and CDR2 SVGAGI come from the germline V gene (reference sequence). CDR3 length: 13 amino acids.

The CDR3 here is CATSGGGLNYGYTF. The DNA of the CDR3 is TGTGCCACCAGTGGGGGGGGCCTAAACTATGGCTACACCTTC. V gene TRBV24-1 combines with J gene TRBJ1-2; maybe TRBD1 (6 bases). The CDR3 contains 14 residues. V was shortened by 5 bases and J by 2 bases, with 11 bases between the two germline ends. Germline CDR1 and CDR2: KGHDR and SFDVKD.